This T cell receptor beta chain was identified in a study of cytomegalovirus exposure and HLA in healthy donors. Sequencing was performed with immunoSEQ multiplex PCR; in TCRdb, only in-frame clones are kept and a portion is missing. The sample holds roughly 65,000 clones; about 94% are singletons and the top ten take 4.4%. This clonotype originated in a young man in good health and CMV-seropositive. What was sequenced was PBMCs.

The CDR3 bases are TGCGCCAGCAGCCAAGATCCCCTAGCGGGAGGGCTTGAGCAGTTCTTC. This gives the protein CASSQDPLAGGLEQFF. J is TRBJ2-1 and V is TRBV4-1; 12 bases align to TRBD2. The CDR3 is made up of 16 amino acids. The germline CDR1 and CDR2 sequences are MGHRA and YSYEKL. V trimming: 0 bases; J trimming: 9 bases; junction bases outside the gene matches: 6.